Listed below are T cell receptor beta chains from one sample, sequenced in a study of T cells in Graves' hyperthyroidism and ophthalmopathy. TCRdb passed the multiplex PCR reads through MiXCR, listing each CDR3 protein once. This table has around 270,000 distinct CDR3 sequences, roughly 19% appearing once. Sequenced sample: blood. These receptors all come from a man aged 45-60 years with Graves' ophthalmopathy. Each CDR3 is given with its conserved first and last residue. The D gene is left open where the match is weak. Clone sizes are given selectively: once, few, many, or a class where the clone is expanded.

d_gene,j_gene,v_gene,abundance,CDR3nt,CDR3aa
TRBD2,TRBJ2-7,TRBV28,many,TGTGCCAGCAGCTTGGGACTAGCGGGAGGAGGGTCCTACGAGCAGTACTTC,CASSLGLAGGGSYEQYF
TRBD2,TRBJ2-7,TRBV12-3/TRBV12-4,.,TGTGCCAGCGCATCCCGCGGACTAGGGGCCTACGAGCAGTACTTC,CASASRGLGAYEQYF
.,TRBJ2-2,TRBV7-2,.,TGTGCCAGCAGCCTTAGTAAAACCGGGGAGCTGTTTTTT,CASSLSKTGELFF
TRBD2,TRBJ2-3,TRBV11-2,many,TGTGCCAGCAAGCTAGAAGCCGGGACTAGTAGCACAGATACGCAGTATTTT,CASKLEAGTSSTDTQYF
.,TRBJ2-2,TRBV4-1,.,TGCTCCAGCAGCCCCCGACTGGGGAACAACACCGGGGAGCTGTTTTTT,CSSSPRLGNNTGELFF
TRBD1,TRBJ1-3,TRBV28,few,TGTGCCAGCACCTTAGGGGGCTTTTCTGGAAACACCATATATTTT,CASTLGGFSGNTIYF
.,TRBJ1-1,TRBV4-1,.,TGCGCCAGCAGCCCAACCCAGGGGATCACTGAAGCTTTCTTT,CASSPTQGITEAFF
.,TRBJ2-2,TRBV27,few,TGTGCCAGCAGTCTCTTAGTCGGGGAGCTGTTTTTT,CASSLLVGELFF
TRBD1,TRBJ2-7,TRBV5-6,few,TGTGCCAGCAGCGAGAATACCGGGACAGTATACGAGCGGTACTTC,CASSENTGTVYERYF
.,TRBJ1-5,TRBV2,many,TGTGCCAGCAGTGAAGAAGCGCAGCCCCAGCATTTT,CASSEEAQPQHF
.,TRBJ2-1,TRBV4-1,.,TGCGCCAGCAGCCAAGATCTGGGGGGGGCTAAGGAGATTGAGCAGTTCTTC,CASSQDLGGAKEIEQFF
.,TRBJ2-5,TRBV5-6,few,TGTGCCAGCAGCTTGGTACTGGGGCAAGAGACCCAGTACTTC,CASSLVLGQETQYF
.,TRBJ2-7,TRBV7-3,many,TGTGCCAGCAGGGGGGGACAGCGTCTCTCCTACGAGCAGTACTTC,CASRGGQRLSYEQYF
.,TRBJ1-5,TRBV15,many,TGTGCCCACGGGGGTAATAGCAATCAGCCCCAGCATTTT,CAHGGNSNQPQHF
.,TRBJ2-7,TRBV6-2/TRBV6-3,many,TGTGCCAGCAGTTACTCGAGGCTAGACGAGCAGTACTTC,CASSYSRLDEQYF
.,TRBJ2-7,TRBV5-1,many,TGCGCCAGCGGCGGGGGCAACGAGCAGTACTTC,CASGGGNEQYF
TRBD2,TRBJ2-5,TRBV20-1,.,TGCAGTGCAGACGGGACTAGCGGGAGAGCGGAGACCCAGTACTTC,CSADGTSGRAETQYF
.,TRBJ2-7,TRBV11-2,many,TGTGCCAGCATCGAGACGCTCCCACCCTACGAGCAGTACTTC,CASIETLPPYEQYF